These 15 T cell receptor beta chains came from one sample sequenced in a study of PD-L1 blockade in urothelial cancer. Clones were read by immunoSEQ multiplex PCR, and TCRdb kept only the in-frame ones, dropping some. Of 60,000 to 80,000 clones listed, about 88% are singletons. Specified time point: peripheral blood 6 weeks after treatment start. Source: PBMCs, taken around atezolizumab (anti-PD-L1) treatment. The receptors were gathered from a man in his sixties with urothelial cancer.

The rearrangement uses TRBV4-2 and TRBJ1-2; TRBD1 aligns across 11 bases. Germline trimming cut 0 bases from V and 7 bases from J; bases unmatched to any gene: 13. The CDR3 contains 18 residues. From germline, CDR1 is LGHNA and CDR2 YNFKEQ. The CDR3 region has the DNA TGTGCCAGCAGCCAAGATCTCCTCAAGGACAGGGGGCTGGCTGGCTACACCTTC. It codes for CASSQDLLKDRGLAGYTF.

The chain joins TRBV5-1 to TRBJ2-3, with a possible D match to TRBD1 (6 bases). V lost 6 bases, J lost 1 base, and 15 bases lay in between. The CDR3 has 15 amino acids. Germline CDR1 reads SGHRS; CDR2 reads YFSETQ. For the CDR3, the DNA is TGCGCCAGCACCCATGGGGGCGCCCGCACAGATACGCAGTATTTT. Its protein is CASTHGGARTDTQYF.

V is TRBV30 and J is TRBJ2-3, with TRBD2 identical over 9 bases. V shed 1 base, J shed 0 bases, and the junction held 5 bases outside the gene matches. The CDR3 loop spans 16 amino acids. Germline CDR1 GTSNPN, CDR2 SVGIG (reference sequence). DNA of the CDR3: TGTGCCTGGAGTGGGGAAGCGGGGGGAAGCACAGATACGCAGTATTTT. Protein: CAWSGEAGGSTDTQYF.

The V gene is TRBV9, the J gene TRBJ2-5; the D gene is possibly TRBD2 (6 bases). Germline-derived CDR1 and CDR2 are SGDLS and YYNGEE. CDR3 size: 13 residues. Trimming removed 0 bases at V and 5 bases at J, with 8 bases between. CDR3: CASSVASEETQYF. The CDR3 nucleotides read TGTGCCAGCAGCGTAGCTAGCGAGGAGACCCAGTACTTC.

CDR3 coding DNA: TGTGCCAGCAGCTTGGAATCCGGCAATCAGCCCCAGCATTTT. This gives the protein CASSLESGNQPQHF. V gene TRBV5-8 combines with J gene TRBJ1-5, with D uncertain. This CDR3 has 14 residues. V lost 0 bases and J lost 2, with 6 bases in between. CDR1 is SGHTS, CDR2 YDEGEE, per germline.

The chain carries TRBV11-2 and TRBJ1-1; tentatively, D is TRBD1 (6 bases). Per the germline V gene, CDR1 is SGHAT and CDR2 is FQNNGV. V was clipped by 1 base and J by 12 bases, with 18 bases between them. This CDR3 has 14 residues. CDR3 loop: CASSLGGYRADTFF. Here the CDR3 DNA reads TGTGCCAGCAGCTTAGGGGGATACAGGGCTGATACTTTCTTT.

This chain links TRBV27 with TRBJ2-1, with 9 bases aligning to TRBD2. The germline V gene has CDR1 MNHEY and CDR2 SMNVEV (reference sequence). This CDR3 is built from 17 residues. V was clipped by 0 bases and J by 4 bases; unmatched bases: 7. The CDR3 DNA reads TGTGCCAGCAGTTTATCGAGGCTAGCGGGATATTACAATGAGCAGTTCTTC. This codes for CASSLSRLAGYYNEQFF.

The chain uses TRBV18 and TRBJ2-7, with unresolved D. This CDR3 has 12 amino acids. Germline loops: CDR1 KGHSH, CDR2 LQKENI. Trimming removed 3 bases from V and 0 bases from J, with 3 bases in between. CDR3 sequence reads: CASSPISYEQYF. Written as DNA, the CDR3 is TGTGCCAGCTCACCCATCTCCTACGAGCAGTACTTC.

J is TRBJ2-7 and V is TRBV29-1; maybe TRBD1 (8 bases). The CDR3 length is 13 residues. V was clipped by 7 bases and J by 6 bases, with 19 bases between them. Per germline, CDR1 SQVTM and CDR2 ANQGSEA. CDR3 sequence: CSAKQGGGIEQYF. Written as DNA, the CDR3 is TGCAGCGCGAAACAGGGGGGAGGGATCGAGCAGTACTTC.

The chain combines TRBV7-6 with TRBJ2-3; a weak D match, TRBD1 (5 bases). Per the germline V gene, CDR1 is SGHVS and CDR2 is FNYEAQ. V was cut by 0 bases and J by 0 bases, with 10 bases left in between. This CDR3 region has 16 residues. The CDR3 sequence: CASSLAQGVSTDTQYF. The DNA for the CDR3 is TGTGCCAGCAGCTTAGCGCAGGGCGTCAGCACAGATACGCAGTATTTT.

This clone was counted between two and nine times. The chain combines TRBV5-6 with TRBJ1-1; D ambiguous. V was cut by 3 bases and J by 6 bases, with 9 bases left in between. The CDR3 length is 12 residues. CDR1 is SGHDT, CDR2 YYEEEE, per germline. The CDR3 region has the DNA TGTGCCAGCAGCTGGACCGGGGCTGAAGCTTTCTTT. As protein: CASSWTGAEAFF.

J is TRBJ2-3 and V is TRBV7-6, with 8 positions matching TRBD1. Trimming removed 4 bases from V and 4 bases from J; junction bases left unmatched: 7. Germline CDR1 is SGHVS and CDR2 is FNYEAQ. This CDR3 has 15 residues. DNA of the CDR3: TGTGCCAGCAGCTCCCCGGACAGGGTTTCAGATACGCAGTATTTT. It yields the protein CASSSPDRVSDTQYF.

V usage is TRBV5-1 and J usage is TRBJ2-5, with 8 bases identical to TRBD2. Germline values: CDR1 SGHRS, CDR2 YFSETQ. The CDR3 covers 14 residues. V was clipped by 7 bases and J by 4 bases; unmatched bases: 9. CDR3 coding DNA: TGCGCCAGCTCGCCGGGGGGGGCGTTAGAGACCCAGTACTTC. Translating it yields CASSPGGALETQYF.

The rearrangement links TRBV7-9 to TRBJ2-7, with 12 bases matching TRBD2. The CDR3 covers 17 residues. With V trimmed by 6 bases and J by 5 bases, 14 bases remained unmatched. Per the germline V gene, CDR1 is SEHNR and CDR2 is FQNEAQ (reference sequence). In DNA form, the CDR3 reads TGTGCCAGCAGTCAAAACAGCGGACTAGCGGGAACCCACGAGCAGTACTTC. It encodes CASSQNSGLAGTHEQYF.

V is TRBV5-4 and J is TRBJ2-1; 9 nucleotides align to TRBD2. This CDR3 has 15 residues. The V gene end was trimmed by 1 base and the J gene end by 8 bases; junction bases not matched to a gene: 7. Germline CDR1 is SGHNT and CDR2 is YYREEE (reference sequence). CDR3 DNA sequence: TGTGCCAGCAGCTTGAGGCAGCGGGGGGAACATGAGCAGTTCTTC. Translated: CASSLRQRGEHEQFF.